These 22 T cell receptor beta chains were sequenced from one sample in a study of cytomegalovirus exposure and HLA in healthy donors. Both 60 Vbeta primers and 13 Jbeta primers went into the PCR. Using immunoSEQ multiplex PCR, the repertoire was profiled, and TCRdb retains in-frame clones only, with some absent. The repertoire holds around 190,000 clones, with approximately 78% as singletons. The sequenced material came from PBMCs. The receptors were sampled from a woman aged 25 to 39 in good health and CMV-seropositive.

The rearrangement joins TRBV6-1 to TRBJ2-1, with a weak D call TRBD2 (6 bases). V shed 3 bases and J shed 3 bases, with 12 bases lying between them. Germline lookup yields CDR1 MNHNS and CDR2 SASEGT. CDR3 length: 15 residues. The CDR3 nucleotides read TGTGCCAGCAGTGAGTTGGGGGGTAGCTACAATGAGCAGTTCTTC. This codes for CASSELGGSYNEQFF.

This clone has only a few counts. CDR3 DNA: TGTGCCAGCAGTCCTAGCGGGGGCTCCTACGAGCAGTACTTC. Translated: CASSPSGGSYEQYF. The chain joins TRBV6-1 to TRBJ2-7; 10 bases match TRBD2. Germline V gives CDR1 MNHNS, CDR2 SASEGT. CDR3 length: 14 residues. V shed 5 bases and J 0 bases; nucleotides not matched to a gene: 1.

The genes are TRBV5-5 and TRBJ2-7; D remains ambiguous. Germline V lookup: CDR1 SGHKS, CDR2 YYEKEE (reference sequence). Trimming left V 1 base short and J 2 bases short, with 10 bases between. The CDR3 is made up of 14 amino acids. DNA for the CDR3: TGTGCCAGCAGCTTGCGGTCCCAAACCTACGAGCAGTACTTC. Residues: CASSLRSQTYEQYF.

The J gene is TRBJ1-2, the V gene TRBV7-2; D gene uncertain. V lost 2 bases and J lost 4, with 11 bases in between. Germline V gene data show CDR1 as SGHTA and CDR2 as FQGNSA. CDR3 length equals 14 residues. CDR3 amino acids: CASSLTPGGYGYTF. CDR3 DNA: TGTGCCAGCAGCTTAACGCCGGGAGGCTATGGCTACACCTTC.

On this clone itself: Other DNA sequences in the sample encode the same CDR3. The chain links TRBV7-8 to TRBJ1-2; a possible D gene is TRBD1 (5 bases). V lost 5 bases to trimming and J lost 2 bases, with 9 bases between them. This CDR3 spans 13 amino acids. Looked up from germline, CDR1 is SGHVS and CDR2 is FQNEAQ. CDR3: CASSLGLNYGYTF. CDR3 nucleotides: TGTGCCAGCAGCCTGGGACTCAACTATGGCTACACCTTC.

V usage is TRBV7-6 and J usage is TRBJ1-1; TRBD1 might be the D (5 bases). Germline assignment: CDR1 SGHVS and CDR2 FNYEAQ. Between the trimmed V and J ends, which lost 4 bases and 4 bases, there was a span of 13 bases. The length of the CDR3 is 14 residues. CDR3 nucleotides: TGTGCCAGCAGCTCACAGACAGTGGGCACTGAAGCTTTCTTT. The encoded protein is CASSSQTVGTEAFF.

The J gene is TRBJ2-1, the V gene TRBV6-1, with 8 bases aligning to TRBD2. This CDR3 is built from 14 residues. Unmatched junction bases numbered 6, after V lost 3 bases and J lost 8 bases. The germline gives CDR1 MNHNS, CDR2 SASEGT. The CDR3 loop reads CASSDPGLGDEQFF. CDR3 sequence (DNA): TGTGCCAGCAGTGACCCGGGACTAGGCGATGAGCAGTTCTTC.

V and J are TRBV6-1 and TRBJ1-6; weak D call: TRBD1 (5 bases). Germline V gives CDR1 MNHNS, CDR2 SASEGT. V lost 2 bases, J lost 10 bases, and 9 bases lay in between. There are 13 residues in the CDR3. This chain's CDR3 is CASSEQGDSPLHF. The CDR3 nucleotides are TGTGCCAGCAGTGAACAGGGTGACTCACCCCTCCACTTT.

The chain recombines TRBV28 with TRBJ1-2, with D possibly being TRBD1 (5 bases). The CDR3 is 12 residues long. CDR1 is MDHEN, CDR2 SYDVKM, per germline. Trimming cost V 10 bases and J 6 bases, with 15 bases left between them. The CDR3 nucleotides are TGTGCCACCTATGGGGGGGTCGATGGCTACACCTTC. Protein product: CATYGGVDGYTF.

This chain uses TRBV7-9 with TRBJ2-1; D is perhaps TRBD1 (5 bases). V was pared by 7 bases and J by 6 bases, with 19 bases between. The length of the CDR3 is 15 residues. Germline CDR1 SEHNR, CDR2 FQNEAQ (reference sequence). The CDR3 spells CASTFDSVDTNEQFF. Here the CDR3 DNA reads TGTGCCAGCACCTTCGACTCTGTGGACACCAATGAGCAGTTCTTC.

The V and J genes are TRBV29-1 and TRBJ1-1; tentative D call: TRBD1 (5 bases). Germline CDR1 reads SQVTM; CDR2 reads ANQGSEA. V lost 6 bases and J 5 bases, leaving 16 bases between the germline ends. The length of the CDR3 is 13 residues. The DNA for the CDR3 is TGCAGCGTGGGGCTAGGGGATCGAACTGAAGCTTTCTTT. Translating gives CSVGLGDRTEAFF.

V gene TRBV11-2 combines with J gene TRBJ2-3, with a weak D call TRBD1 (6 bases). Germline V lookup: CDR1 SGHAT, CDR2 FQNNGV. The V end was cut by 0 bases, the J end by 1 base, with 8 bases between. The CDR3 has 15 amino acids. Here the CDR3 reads CASSLEQGGTDTQYF. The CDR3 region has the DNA TGTGCCAGCAGCTTAGAACAGGGTGGCACAGATACGCAGTATTTT.

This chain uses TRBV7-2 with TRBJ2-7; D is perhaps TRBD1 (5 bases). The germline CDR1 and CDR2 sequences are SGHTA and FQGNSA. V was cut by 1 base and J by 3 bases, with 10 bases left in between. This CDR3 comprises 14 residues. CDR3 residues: CASSLEAGIYEQYF. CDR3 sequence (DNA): TGTGCCAGCAGCTTAGAGGCAGGGATCTACGAGCAGTACTTC.

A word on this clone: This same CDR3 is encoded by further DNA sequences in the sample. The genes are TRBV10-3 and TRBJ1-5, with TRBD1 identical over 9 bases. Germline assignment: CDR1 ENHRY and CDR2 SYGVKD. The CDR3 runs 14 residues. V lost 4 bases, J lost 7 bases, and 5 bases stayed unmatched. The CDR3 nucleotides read TGTGCCATCAGTGGGACAGGGGAAGGGCAGCCCCAGCATTTT. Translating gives CAISGTGEGQPQHF.

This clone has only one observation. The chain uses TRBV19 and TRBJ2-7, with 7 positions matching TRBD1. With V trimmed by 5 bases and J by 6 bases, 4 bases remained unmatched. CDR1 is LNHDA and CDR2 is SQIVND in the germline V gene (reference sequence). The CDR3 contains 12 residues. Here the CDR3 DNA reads TGTGCCAGTAGTCAGTCAGGGGGCGAGCAGTACTTC. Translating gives CASSQSGGEQYF.

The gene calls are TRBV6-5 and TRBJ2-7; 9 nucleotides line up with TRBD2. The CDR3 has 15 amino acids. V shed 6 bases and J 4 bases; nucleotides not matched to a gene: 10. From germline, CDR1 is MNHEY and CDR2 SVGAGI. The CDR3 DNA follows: TGTGCCAGCAGGGGGAAGGCGGGAGGGATATACGAGCAGTACTTC. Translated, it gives CASRGKAGGIYEQYF.

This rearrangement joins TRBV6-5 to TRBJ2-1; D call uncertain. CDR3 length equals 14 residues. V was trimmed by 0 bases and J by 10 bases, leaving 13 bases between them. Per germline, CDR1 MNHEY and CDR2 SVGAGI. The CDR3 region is CASSYSPPAGEQFF. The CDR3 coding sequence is TGTGCCAGCAGTTACTCGCCCCCCGCAGGCGAGCAGTTCTTC.

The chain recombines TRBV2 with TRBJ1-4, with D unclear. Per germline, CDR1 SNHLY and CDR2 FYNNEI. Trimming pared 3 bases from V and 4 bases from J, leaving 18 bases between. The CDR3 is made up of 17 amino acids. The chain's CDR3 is CASSDSIGAEVNEKLFF. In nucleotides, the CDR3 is TGTGCCAGCAGTGACAGTATAGGAGCAGAAGTTAATGAAAAACTGTTTTTT.

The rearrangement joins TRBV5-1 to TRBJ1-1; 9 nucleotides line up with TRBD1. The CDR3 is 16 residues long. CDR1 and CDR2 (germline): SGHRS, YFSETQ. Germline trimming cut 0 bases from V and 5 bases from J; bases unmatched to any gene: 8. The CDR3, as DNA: TGCGCCAGCAGCTTGGAAACAGGGGGCTTGAGGACTGAAGCTTTCTTT. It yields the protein CASSLETGGLRTEAFF. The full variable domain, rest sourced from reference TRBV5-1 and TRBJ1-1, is KAGVTQTPRYLIKTRGQQVTLSCSPISGHRSVSWYQQTPGQGLQFLFEYFSETQRNKGNFPGRFSGRQFSNSRSEMNVSTLELGDSALYLCASSLETGGLRTEAFFGQGTRLTVV.

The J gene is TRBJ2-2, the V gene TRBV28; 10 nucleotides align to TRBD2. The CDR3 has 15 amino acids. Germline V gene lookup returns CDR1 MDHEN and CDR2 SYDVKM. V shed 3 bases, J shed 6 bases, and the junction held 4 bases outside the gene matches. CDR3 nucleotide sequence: TGTGCCAGCAGTTTTAGCGGGGGGTCGGCCGGGGAGCTGTTTTTT. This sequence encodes CASSFSGGSAGELFF.

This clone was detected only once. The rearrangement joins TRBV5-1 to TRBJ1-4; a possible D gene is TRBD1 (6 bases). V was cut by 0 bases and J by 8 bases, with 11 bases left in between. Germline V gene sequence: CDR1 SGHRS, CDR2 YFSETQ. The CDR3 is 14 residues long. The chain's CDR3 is CASSLVQGSEKLFF. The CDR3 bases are TGCGCCAGCAGCTTGGTGCAGGGGAGCGAAAAACTGTTTTTT.

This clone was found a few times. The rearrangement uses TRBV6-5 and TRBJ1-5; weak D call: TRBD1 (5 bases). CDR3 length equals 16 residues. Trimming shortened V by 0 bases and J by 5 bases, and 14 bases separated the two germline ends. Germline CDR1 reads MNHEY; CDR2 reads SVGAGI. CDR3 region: CASSYSIAGVHQPQHF. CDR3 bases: TGTGCCAGCAGTTACTCGATTGCGGGGGTTCATCAGCCCCAGCATTTT.